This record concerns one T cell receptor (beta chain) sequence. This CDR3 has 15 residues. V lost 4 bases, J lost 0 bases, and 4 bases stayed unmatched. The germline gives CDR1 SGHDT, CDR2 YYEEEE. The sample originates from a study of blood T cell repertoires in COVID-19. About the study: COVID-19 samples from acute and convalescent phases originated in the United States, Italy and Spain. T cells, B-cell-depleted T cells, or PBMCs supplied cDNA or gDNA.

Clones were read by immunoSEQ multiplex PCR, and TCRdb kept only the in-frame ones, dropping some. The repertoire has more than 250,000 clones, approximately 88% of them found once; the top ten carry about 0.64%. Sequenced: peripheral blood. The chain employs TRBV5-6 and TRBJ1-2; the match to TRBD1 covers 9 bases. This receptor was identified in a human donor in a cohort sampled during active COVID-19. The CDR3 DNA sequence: TGTGCCAGCAGCCTGACAGGGGGATCTAACTATGGCTACACCTTC. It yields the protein CASSLTGGSNYGYTF.